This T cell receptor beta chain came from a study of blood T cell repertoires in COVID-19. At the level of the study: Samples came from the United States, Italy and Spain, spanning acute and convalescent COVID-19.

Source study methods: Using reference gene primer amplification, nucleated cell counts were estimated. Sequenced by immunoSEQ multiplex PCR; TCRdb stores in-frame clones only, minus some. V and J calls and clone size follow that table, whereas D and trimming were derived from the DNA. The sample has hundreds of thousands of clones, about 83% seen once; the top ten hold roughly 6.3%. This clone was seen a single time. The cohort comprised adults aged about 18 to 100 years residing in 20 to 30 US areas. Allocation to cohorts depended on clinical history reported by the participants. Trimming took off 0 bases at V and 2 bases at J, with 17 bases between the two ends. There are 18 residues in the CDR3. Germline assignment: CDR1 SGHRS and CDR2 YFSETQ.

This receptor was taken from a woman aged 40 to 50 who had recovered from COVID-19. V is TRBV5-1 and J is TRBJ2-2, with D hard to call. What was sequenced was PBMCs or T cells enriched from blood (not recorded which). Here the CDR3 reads CASSLDPPAATNTGELFF. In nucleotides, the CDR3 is TGCGCCAGCAGCTTGGATCCTCCCGCGGCTACAAACACCGGGGAGCTGTTTTTT.